Listed below are T cell receptor beta chains from one sample, sequenced in a study of T cell clones after liver transplantation. This table comes from immunoSEQ multiplex PCR, and its TCRdb copy is limited to in-frame clones, with some not included. The repertoire holds some 60,000 clones, with 65% to 75% as singletons. The sample consisted of CD4+ T cells from blood, taken before liver transplant. The receptors originated from a human donor who received a liver transplant. Both conserved end residues are part of each CDR3. D genes are given only for firm matches. The size entry is marked missing in some rows and otherwise reads once, few, many or a size class.

V	size	D	J	DNA	CDR3
TRBV10-1	NA	TRBD1	TRBJ1-1	TGCGCCAGCAGGCCTCGGGACAGGGTATGTTCGGCTTTCTTT	CASRPRDRVCSAFF
TRBV4-2	NA	TRBD2	TRBJ2-2	TGTGCCAGCAGCCCACGGAGCGGGGGGCGTGGGGGGGAGCTGTTTTTT	CASSPRSGGRGGELFF
TRBV4-1	NA	TRBD2	TRBJ2-3	TGCGCCAGCAGCCAATTAGCGGGGACGAGCACAGATACGCAGTATTTT	CASSQLAGTSTDTQYF
TRBV19	NA	TRBD2	TRBJ2-1	TGTGCCAGTAGTATACCAGCGGGGGGATCCTACAATGAGCAGTTCTTC	CASSIPAGGSYNEQFF
TRBV6-5	NA	NA	TRBJ1-5	TGTGCCAGCAGTTATGGGGGGGACAATCAGCCCCAGCATTTT	CASSYGGDNQPQHF
TRBV9	many	NA	TRBJ2-4	TGTGCCAGCAGCCCCCGAGGGGGGGGAGGTGCCAAAAACATTCAGTACTTC	CASSPRGGGGAKNIQYF
TRBV4-2	NA	NA	TRBJ2-7	TGTGCCAGCAGCCAAGAAGACAGGAAAGGGAACGAGCAGTACTTC	CASSQEDRKGNEQYF
TRBV19	once	TRBD1	TRBJ2-6	TGTGCCAGTACTGACAGGGTAACTGGGGCCAACGTCCTGACTTTC	CASTDRVTGANVLTF
TRBV29-1	NA	NA	TRBJ1-6	TGCAGCGTTAGGACGACTACCGATTCACCCCTCCACTTT	CSVRTTTDSPLHF
TRBV2	once	NA	TRBJ1-5	TGTGCCAGCAGTGAAGGGCTCGCTGACAATCAGCCCCAGCATTTT	CASSEGLADNQPQHF
TRBV15	once	TRBD1	TRBJ2-5	TGTGCCACCAGCCGCGGACAGGGGGAGGAGGAGACCCAGTACTTC	CATSRGQGEEETQYF
TRBV14	NA	NA	TRBJ1-1	TGTGCCAGCAGCCCATACGGGTCGAACACTGAAGCTTTCTTT	CASSPYGSNTEAFF
TRBV18	NA	NA	TRBJ2-5	TGTGCCAGCTCACCGTCGCGTGGGAGTGAGACCCAGTACTTC	CASSPSRGSETQYF
TRBV19	NA	TRBD2	TRBJ2-5	TGTGCCAGTAGTATCCTAGCGGGGGGGCAAGAGACCCAGTACTTC	CASSILAGGQETQYF
TRBV18	many	TRBD1	TRBJ1-5	TGTGCCAGCTCGCCCGACAGGGGCGGAGGACGCAATCAGCCCCAGCATTTT	CASSPDRGGGRNQPQHF
TRBV7-3	NA	TRBD1	TRBJ2-3	TGTGCCAGCAGCTCGAATACAGGGGGCACAGATACGCAGTATTTT	CASSSNTGGTDTQYF
TRBV2	NA	TRBD2	TRBJ2-2	TGTGCCAGCACGGAGGTAGCGGGGGGTCGAGGCGGGGAGCTGTTTTTT	CASTEVAGGRGGELFF
TRBV7-3	NA	TRBD1	TRBJ2-3	TGTGCCAGCAGCTCGACGACAGGGGCCACAGATACGCAGTATTTT	CASSSTTGATDTQYF
TRBV14	once	TRBD1	TRBJ1-2	TGTGCCAGCAGCCAAGATAGATTACAGGGGGGACCTGGCGTCTATGGCTACACCTTC	CASSQDRLQGGPGVYGYTF
TRBV5-1	NA	TRBD1	TRBJ1-4	TGCGCCAGCAGCTTGGCAGGGGGCGAAAAACTGTTTTTT	CASSLAGGEKLFF
TRBV15	NA	TRBD1	TRBJ2-7	TGTGCCACCAGCAGAGGACAGGGGGTCTCCTACGAGCAGTACTTC	CATSRGQGVSYEQYF
TRBV7-2	NA	TRBD2	TRBJ2-3	TGTGCCAGCAGCACCCTAGCGGGGGGCGGCACAGATACGCAGTATTTT	CASSTLAGGGTDTQYF
TRBV7-2	NA	TRBD2	TRBJ2-3	TGTGCCAGCAGCTTAGAGGGACTAAGGTCAGATACGCAGTATTTT	CASSLEGLRSDTQYF
TRBV4-1	NA	TRBD1	TRBJ2-7	TGCGCCAGCAGCCAAGCAGGGGGAAAGCAGTACTTC	CASSQAGGKQYF
TRBV6-6	NA	TRBD1	TRBJ2-4	TGTGCCAGCACCCTACAGGGGCAGTCCAAAAACATTCAGTACTTC	CASTLQGQSKNIQYF
TRBV19	few	TRBD1	TRBJ2-7	TGTGCCAGTAGGAGGGGACAGGGTGCCGACGAGCAGTACTTC	CASRRGQGADEQYF
TRBV6-5	NA	TRBD1	TRBJ1-1	TGTGCCAGCAGTACAGGGGAGGCTGAAGCTTTCTTT	CASSTGEAEAFF
TRBV19	NA	NA	TRBJ1-5	TGTGCCAGTAGTATAGATGGCAGGGGAGGCAATCAGCCCCAGCATTTT	CASSIDGRGGNQPQHF
TRBV2	few	NA	TRBJ1-6	TGTGCCAGCAGTGAGCTAGGGGCAGCCAATAATTCACCCCTCCACTTT	CASSELGAANNSPLHF
TRBV9	NA	TRBD1	TRBJ1-5	TGTGCCAGCAGCCGGGACAGGGGGCTCAATCAGCCCCAGCATTTT	CASSRDRGLNQPQHF
TRBV4-1	NA	TRBD1	TRBJ1-4	TGCGCCAGCAGCCAGCCCAACAGGGGGCAACGTGAAAAACTGTTTTTT	CASSQPNRGQREKLFF
TRBV20-1	few	NA	TRBJ1-2	TGCAGTGCCGAACACTATTATGGCTACACCTTC	CSAEHYYGYTF
TRBV29-1	NA	NA	TRBJ2-5	TGCAGCGTTGAGTCGGCAGGGATGGAGACCCAGTACTTC	CSVESAGMETQYF
TRBV7-6	NA	NA	TRBJ1-2	TGTGCCAGCAGCTTAGCGCCTACCGCATTAAACTATGGCTACACCTTC	CASSLAPTALNYGYTF
TRBV25-1	few	TRBD1	TRBJ2-7	TGTGCCAGCAGTGGCCGGACAGGGAAATCCTACGAGCAGTACTTC	CASSGRTGKSYEQYF
TRBV28	many	TRBD1	TRBJ1-2	TGTGCCAGCAGCCGGAGGACAGGGCCGAAAGGCTACACCTTC	CASSRRTGPKGYTF
TRBV4-2	NA	NA	TRBJ1-5	TGTGCCAGCAGCCACGGGCAAGGTGGGGGGTATAGCAATCAGCCCCAGCATTTT	CASSHGQGGGYSNQPQHF
TRBV2	NA	TRBD1	TRBJ2-7	TGTGCCAGCGGACGAGACAGGGGGTCCTTCTTC	CASGRDRGSFF
TRBV10-2	many	NA	TRBJ1-5	TGCGCCAGCAGTGAGACAGGGTCAGGACAGCCCCAGCATTTT	CASSETGSGQPQHF